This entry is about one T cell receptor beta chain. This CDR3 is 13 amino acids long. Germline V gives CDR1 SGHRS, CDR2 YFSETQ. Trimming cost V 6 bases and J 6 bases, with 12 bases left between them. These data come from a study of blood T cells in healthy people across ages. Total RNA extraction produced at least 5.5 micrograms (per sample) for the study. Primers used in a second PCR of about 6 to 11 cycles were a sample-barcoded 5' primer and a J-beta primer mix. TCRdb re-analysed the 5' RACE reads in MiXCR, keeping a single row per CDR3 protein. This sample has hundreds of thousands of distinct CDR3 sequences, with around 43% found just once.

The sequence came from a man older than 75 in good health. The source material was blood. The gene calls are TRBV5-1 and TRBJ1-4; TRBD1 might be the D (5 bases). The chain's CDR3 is CASNQGLDEKLFF. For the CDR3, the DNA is TGCGCCAGCAATCAGGGCTTGGATGAAAAACTGTTTTTT. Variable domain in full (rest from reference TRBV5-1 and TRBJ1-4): KAGVTQTPRYLIKTRGQQVTLSCSPISGHRSVSWYQQTPGQGLQFLFEYFSETQRNKGNFPGRFSGRQFSNSRSEMNVSTLELGDSALYLCASNQGLDEKLFFGSGTQLSVL.